What follows are 23 T cell receptor beta chains derived from one specimen sequenced in a study of T cell clonotyping in hematopoietic cell transplantation. The assay was immunoSEQ multiplex PCR, and TCRdb's table has in-frame clones only and misses some. The sample consists of tens of thousands of clones, over 75% of them appearing once. Time point denoted: recipient sample about 28 days before transplant, after cytoreduction. This specimen was peripheral blood mononuclear cells, taken before stem cell transplant. The receptors originated from a man aged 55 to 69 with biphenotypic leukemia. Some clones in this sample may be carry-over from other donors' samples.

The V gene is TRBV4-2, the J gene TRBJ1-3; no firm D call. Trimming removed 0 bases at V and 7 bases at J, with 4 bases between. The CDR3 has 12 amino acids. The V gene's germline CDR1 is LGHNA and CDR2 YNFKEQ. For the CDR3, the DNA is TGTGCCAGCAGCCAAGATGCGAACACCATATATTTT. This sequence encodes CASSQDANTIYF.

V is TRBV9 and J is TRBJ2-7; a weak D match, TRBD2 (5 bases). The CDR3 runs 15 residues. Looked up from germline, CDR1 is SGDLS and CDR2 is YYNGEE. V lost 0 bases to trimming and J lost 4 bases, with 14 bases between them. CDR3 sequence (DNA): TGTGCCAGCAGCGTAGCTTCAACGGGAAGGTACGAGCAGTACTTC. Translation: CASSVASTGRYEQYF.

The V gene is TRBV7-9, the J gene TRBJ1-2, with a weak D call TRBD1 (6 bases). The germline V gene encodes CDR1 SEHNR and CDR2 FQNEAQ (reference sequence). CDR3 size: 14 residues. Deletions cut 1 base from V and 8 bases from J, with 14 bases between. The CDR3 nucleotides are TGTGCCAGCAGCTTAGTAGGTCAGGGGTTCGGCTACACCTTC. Translated: CASSLVGQGFGYTF.

The chain employs TRBV20-1 and TRBJ1-2; no clear D gene. The CDR3 totals 11 residues. V dropped 3 bases and J dropped 10 bases, with 12 bases sitting between them. CDR1 and CDR2 (germline): DFQATT, SNEGSKA (reference sequence). The DNA of the CDR3 is TGCAGTGCTAGGGCGGACGCTCCCTACACCTTC. It specifies CSARADAPYTF.

The rearrangement links TRBV5-6 to TRBJ2-1; unclear D gene. In germline, CDR1 is SGHDT, CDR2 YYEEEE. V was clipped by 0 bases and J by 2 bases, with 9 bases between them. This CDR3 spans 15 amino acids. CDR3 sequence: CASSLGREPYNEQFF. CDR3 sequence (DNA): TGTGCCAGCAGCTTGGGACGAGAGCCCTACAATGAGCAGTTCTTC.

The chain links TRBV28 to TRBJ1-1; D unresolved. CDR3 size: 12 residues. Trimming removed 9 bases at V and 7 bases at J, with 15 bases between. Germline V gives CDR1 MDHEN, CDR2 SYDVKM. CDR3 sequence (DNA): TGTGCCAGTCACAGAGCCGCAGGTGAAGCTTTCTTT. Translated: CASHRAAGEAFF.

This clone has a handful of counts. This chain links TRBV6-6 with TRBJ1-2; D not certain. CDR3 size: 10 residues. Deletions cut 9 bases from V and 4 bases from J, with 6 bases between. Germline V gene lookup returns CDR1 MNHNY and CDR2 SVGAGI (reference sequence). The CDR3 region has the DNA TGTGCCAGTAGAGCCTATGGCTACACCTTC. Translation gives CASRAYGYTF.

The J gene is TRBJ1-5, the V gene TRBV30; tentatively, D is TRBD1 (5 bases). Germline V gene lookup returns CDR1 GTSNPN and CDR2 SVGIG (reference sequence). The CDR3 length is 15 residues. Trimming removed 2 bases at V and 3 bases at J, with 14 bases between. The CDR3 DNA reads TGTGCCTGGAGTCCTGACCGGGACCCCAATCAGCCCCAGCATTTT. This encodes CAWSPDRDPNQPQHF. The entire variable domain, with the rest obtained from reference TRBV30 and TRBJ1-5, is as follows: SQTIHQWPATLVQPVGSPLSLECTVEGTSNPNLYWYRQAAGRGLQLLFYSVGIGQISSEVPQNLSASRPQDRQFILSSKKLLLSDSGFYLCAWSPDRDPNQPQHFGDGTRLSIL.

This chain joins TRBV6-1 and TRBJ2-1; 9 bases line up with TRBD1. Trimming took 4 bases from V and 7 from J; bases not matched to a gene: 11. The CDR3 length is 16 residues. CDR1 is MNHNS and CDR2 is SASEGT in the germline V gene. The CDR3: CASSVFRGQGSNEQFF. CDR3 in DNA: TGTGCCAGCAGTGTATTCAGGGGACAGGGCTCGAATGAGCAGTTCTTC.

The chain is built from TRBV6-5 and TRBJ1-1, with D uncertain. The CDR3 is made up of 13 amino acids. Trimming stripped 6 bases from V and 3 bases from J, with 11 bases between. The germline CDR1 and CDR2 sequences are MNHEY and SVGAGI. The CDR3 reads CASRPAGYTEAFF. The DNA of the CDR3 is TGTGCCAGCAGGCCCGCGGGGTACACTGAAGCTTTCTTT.

As for this clone: This CDR3 is also generated by other DNA sequences in the sample. This chain connects TRBV27 to TRBJ1-5; 8 bases line up with TRBD1. Trimming at V came to 3 bases and at J to 7 bases, leaving 5 bases not matched to a gene. Germline V gives CDR1 MNHEY, CDR2 SMNVEV (reference sequence). The CDR3 consists of 14 residues. For the CDR3, the DNA is TGTGCCAGCAGTTTGGACAGGGTCAACCAGCCCCAGCATTTT. It is translated as CASSLDRVNQPQHF.

This chain joins TRBV19 and TRBJ1-2; 8 nucleotides match TRBD1. The CDR3 has 13 residues. CDR1 LNHDA and CDR2 SQIVND come from the germline V gene (reference sequence). V shed 7 bases and J 0 bases; nucleotides not matched to a gene: 1. The CDR3 nucleotides are TGTGCCAGTAAGGACAGGGCTAACTATGGCTACACCTTC. Its protein product is CASKDRANYGYTF.

The chain carries TRBV14 and TRBJ2-7; D possibly corresponds to TRBD1 (5 bases). This CDR3 comprises 13 residues. The germline V gene encodes CDR1 SGHDN and CDR2 FVKESK. V was shortened by 4 bases and J by 3 bases, with 10 bases between the two germline ends. CDR3 sequence (DNA): TGTGCCAGCAGCCCGTGGGGCCTCTACGAGCAGTACTTC. This sequence encodes CASSPWGLYEQYF. Filled out from reference TRBV14 and TRBJ2-7, the complete variable domain reads EAGVTQFPSHSVIEKGQTVTLRCDPISGHDNLYWYRRVMGKEIKFLLHFVKESKQDESGMPNNRFLAERTGGTYSTLKVQPAELEDSGVYFCASSPWGLYEQYFGPGTRLTVT.

The chain joins TRBV27 to TRBJ2-7, with 9 nucleotides matching TRBD1. This CDR3 has 14 residues. Losses at the gene ends were 6 bases for V and 2 bases for J; bases not matched to a gene: 5. Germline loops: CDR1 MNHEY, CDR2 SMNVEV (reference sequence). For the CDR3, the DNA is TGTGCCAGCAGCACGGGACAGGGTGCCTACGAGCAGTACTTC. This translates into CASSTGQGAYEQYF.

The genes are TRBV5-6 and TRBJ2-7; D possibly corresponds to TRBD2 (6 bases). Trimming removed 0 bases at V and 4 bases at J, with 14 bases between. The CDR3 is 15 residues long. From germline, CDR1 is SGHDT and CDR2 YYEEEE. DNA of the CDR3: TGTGCCAGCAGCTTGGCATACGCGGGGTTATACGAGCAGTACTTC. The encoded protein is CASSLAYAGLYEQYF.

This chain uses TRBV6-1 with TRBJ2-7; D ambiguous. V was pared by 1 base and J by 5 bases, with 9 bases between. Germline lookup yields CDR1 MNHNS and CDR2 SASEGT. The CDR3 extends over 13 amino acids. CDR3: CASSEGVSDEQYF. CDR3 DNA: TGTGCCAGCAGTGAAGGCGTATCCGACGAGCAGTACTTC.

The gene calls are TRBV4-1 and TRBJ2-1; 11 bases are a match to TRBD2. Germline V gene lookup returns CDR1 MGHRA and CDR2 YSYEKL. After removal of 0 bases from V and 9 bases from J, the junction contained 10 bases not matched to a gene. The CDR3 consists of 17 residues. CDR3: CASSQDWASGRWGEQFF. The CDR3 bases are TGCGCCAGCAGCCAAGATTGGGCTAGCGGGAGGTGGGGTGAGCAGTTCTTC.

This rearrangement joins TRBV5-1 to TRBJ2-2; D gene ambiguous. Germline V gene data show CDR1 as SGHRS and CDR2 as YFSETQ. This CDR3 comprises 12 residues. Trimming took off 5 bases at V and 1 base at J, with 3 bases between the two ends. CDR3 sequence (DNA): TGCGCCAGCAGACAGAACACCGGGGAGCTGTTTTTT. Its protein is CASRQNTGELFF.

This clone was seen more than once but under ten times. This sequence joins TRBV6-1 and TRBJ2-7; TRBD1 aligns across 7 bases. The J segment lost 5 bases and the V segment lost 5 bases, leaving 12 bases of the junction unmatched. Per the germline V gene, CDR1 is MNHNS and CDR2 is SASEGT. The CDR3 is made up of 15 amino acids. The CDR3 sequence is CASSPRRGRLHEQYF. DNA of the CDR3: TGTGCCAGCAGTCCTCGAAGGGGGCGCCTCCACGAGCAGTACTTC.

A single count supports this clone. The V gene is TRBV30, the J gene TRBJ1-1; D not certain. The CDR3 covers 19 residues. Germline lookup yields CDR1 GTSNPN and CDR2 SVGIG (reference sequence). Trimming took off 1 base at V and 0 bases at J, with 24 bases between the two ends. CDR3 loop: CAWSEFSKRSRVLNTEAFF. The CDR3 DNA reads as TGTGCCTGGAGTGAGTTCTCCAAGCGCTCCCGAGTTCTGAACACTGAAGCTTTCTTT.

This chain joins TRBV28 and TRBJ2-1; the D is unclear. Trimming took off 4 bases at V and 4 bases at J, with 5 bases between the two ends. Germline V gene lookup returns CDR1 MDHEN and CDR2 SYDVKM. The CDR3 runs 12 residues. The CDR3 DNA reads TGTGCCAGCAGTTATTTATACAATGAGCAGTTCTTC. Protein sequence: CASSYLYNEQFF.

The chain couples TRBV4-3 to TRBJ2-7, with a weak D call TRBD2 (5 bases). Trimming cost V 2 bases and J 3 bases, with 8 bases left between them. CDR1 is LGHNA, CDR2 YSLEER, per germline. The CDR3 is 13 residues long. The CDR3 DNA is TGCGCCAGCAGCCAACTAGCTGGCTACGAGCAGTACTTC. This encodes CASSQLAGYEQYF.

This chain uses TRBV7-2 with TRBJ2-7; D gene unclear. Germline loops: CDR1 SGHTA, CDR2 FQGNSA. Trimming pared 1 base from V and 5 bases from J, leaving 12 bases between. The CDR3 runs 14 residues. The CDR3, as DNA: TGTGCCAGCAGCTTAGTCCCTCTAGGCCACGAGCAGTACTTC. The encoded protein is CASSLVPLGHEQYF.